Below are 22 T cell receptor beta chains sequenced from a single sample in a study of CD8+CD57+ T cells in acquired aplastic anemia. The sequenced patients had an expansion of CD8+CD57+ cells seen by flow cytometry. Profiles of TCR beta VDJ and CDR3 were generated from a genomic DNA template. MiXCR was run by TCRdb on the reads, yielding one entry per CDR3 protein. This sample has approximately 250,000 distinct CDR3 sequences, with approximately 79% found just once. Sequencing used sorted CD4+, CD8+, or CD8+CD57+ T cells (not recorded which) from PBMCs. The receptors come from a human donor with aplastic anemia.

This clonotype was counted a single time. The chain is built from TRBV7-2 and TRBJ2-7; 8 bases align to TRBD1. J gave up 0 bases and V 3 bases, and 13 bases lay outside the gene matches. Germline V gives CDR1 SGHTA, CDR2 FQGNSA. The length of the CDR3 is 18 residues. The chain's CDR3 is CASSFPGGADARSYEQYV. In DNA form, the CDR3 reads TGTGCCAGCAGCTTTCCAGGGGGCGCCGACGCCCGCTCCTACGAGCAGTACGTC.

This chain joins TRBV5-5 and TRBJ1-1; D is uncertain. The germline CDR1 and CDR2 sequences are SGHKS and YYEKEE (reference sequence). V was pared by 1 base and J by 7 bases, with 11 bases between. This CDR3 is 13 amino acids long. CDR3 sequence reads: CASSLLDGSEAFF. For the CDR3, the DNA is TGTGCCAGCAGCTTGTTAGACGGGAGTGAAGCTTTCTTT.

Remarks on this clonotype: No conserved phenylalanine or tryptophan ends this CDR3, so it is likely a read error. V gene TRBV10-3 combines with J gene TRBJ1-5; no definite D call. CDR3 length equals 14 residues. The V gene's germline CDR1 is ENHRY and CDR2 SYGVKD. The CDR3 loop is CAISPGGQDHPQHY. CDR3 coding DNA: TGTGCCATCAGCCCGGGCGGCCAGGATCACCCCCAGCATTAT.

The CDR3 region is CASSFTGGTDTQYF. The DNA for the CDR3 is TGTGCCAGCAGCTTTACTGGAGGAACCGATACGCAGTATTTT. The V gene is TRBV11-1, the J gene TRBJ2-3, with D maybe TRBD2 (5 bases). Germline-derived CDR1 and CDR2 are SGHAT and FQDESV (reference sequence). V was clipped by 3 bases and J by 6 bases, with 13 bases between them. The CDR3 consists of 14 residues.

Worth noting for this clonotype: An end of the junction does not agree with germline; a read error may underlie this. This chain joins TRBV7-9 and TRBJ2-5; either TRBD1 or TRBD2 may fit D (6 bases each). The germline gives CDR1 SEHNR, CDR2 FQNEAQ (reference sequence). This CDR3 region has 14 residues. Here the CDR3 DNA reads TGTGCCAGCAGTGAAGGGGGGAGCCGGGCAGGGCCTAGGTTC. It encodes CASSEGGSRAGPRF.

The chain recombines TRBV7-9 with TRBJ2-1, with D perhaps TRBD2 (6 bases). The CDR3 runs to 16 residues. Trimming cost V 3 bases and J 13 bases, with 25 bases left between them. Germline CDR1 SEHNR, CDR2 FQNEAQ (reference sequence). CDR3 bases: TGTGCCAGCAGCTTTCAGGGAGGTCCCGGTAGCGAGGATCAGTTCTTC. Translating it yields CASSFQGGPGSEDQFF.

In DNA form, the CDR3 reads TGTGCCAGCAGAATGGACGTCTATGAGCAGTTGGAAGAGACCCAGTACTTC. The encoded protein is CASRMDVYEQLEETQYF. The J gene is TRBJ2-5, the V gene TRBV7-9; no reliable D call. The V gene lost 6 bases and the J gene lost 3 bases, with 23 bases spanning the gap. The CDR3 has 17 amino acids. CDR1 is SEHNR and CDR2 is FQNEAQ in the germline V gene (reference sequence).

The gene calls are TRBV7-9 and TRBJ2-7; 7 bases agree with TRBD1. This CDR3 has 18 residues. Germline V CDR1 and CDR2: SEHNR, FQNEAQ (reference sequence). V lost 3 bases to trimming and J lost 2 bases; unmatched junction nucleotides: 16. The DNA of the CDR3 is TGTGCCAGCAGCTTTCATCCGACCGGGACAGCCCATGCCTACGAGCAGTACGTC. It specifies CASSFHPTGTAHAYEQYV.

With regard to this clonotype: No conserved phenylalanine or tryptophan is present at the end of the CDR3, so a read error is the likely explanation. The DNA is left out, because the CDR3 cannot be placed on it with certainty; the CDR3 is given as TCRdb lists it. The CDR3 loop is CASSLADSPGETQ. The chain couples TRBV7-2 to TRBJ2-3; TRBD1 is the table's D call and was not checked against the DNA. Germline values: CDR1 SGHTA, CDR2 FQGNSA. The CDR3 contains 13 residues when both ends are counted.

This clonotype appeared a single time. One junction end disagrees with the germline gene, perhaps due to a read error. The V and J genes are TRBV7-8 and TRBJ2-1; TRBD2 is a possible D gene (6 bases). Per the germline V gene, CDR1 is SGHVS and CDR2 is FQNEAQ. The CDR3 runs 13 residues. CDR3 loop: CASSLSAGPDTLF. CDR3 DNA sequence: TGTGCCAGCAGCTTATCCGCGGGGCCCGATACGCTCTTC.

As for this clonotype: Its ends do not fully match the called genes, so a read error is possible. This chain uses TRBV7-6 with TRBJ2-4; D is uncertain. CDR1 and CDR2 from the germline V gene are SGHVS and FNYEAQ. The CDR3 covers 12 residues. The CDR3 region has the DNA TGTGCCAGCAGCTTGAGTTCCTACAATTCACACTTC. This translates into CASSLSSYNSHF.

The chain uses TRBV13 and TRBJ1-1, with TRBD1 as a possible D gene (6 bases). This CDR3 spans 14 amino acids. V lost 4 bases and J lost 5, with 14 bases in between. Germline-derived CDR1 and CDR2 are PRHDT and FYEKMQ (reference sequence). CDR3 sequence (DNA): TGTGCCAGCAGCTCACTACAGGGTCAAACTGAAGCTTTCTTT. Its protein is CASSSLQGQTEAFF.

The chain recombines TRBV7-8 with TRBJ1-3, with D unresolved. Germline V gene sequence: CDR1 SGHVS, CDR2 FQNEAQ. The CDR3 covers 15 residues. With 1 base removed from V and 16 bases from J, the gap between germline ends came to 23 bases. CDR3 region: CASSLGGGPDTTYYF. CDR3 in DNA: TGTGCCAGCAGCTTAGGGGGAGGTCCCGATACGACGTATTATTTT.

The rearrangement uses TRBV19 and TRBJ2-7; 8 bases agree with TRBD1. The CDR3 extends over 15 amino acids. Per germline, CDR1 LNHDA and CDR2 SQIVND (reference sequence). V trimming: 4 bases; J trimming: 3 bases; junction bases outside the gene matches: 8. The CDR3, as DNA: TGTGCCAGTAGTACCCGCCCTGGACAGGGCTACGAGCAGTACTTC. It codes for CASSTRPGQGYEQYF.

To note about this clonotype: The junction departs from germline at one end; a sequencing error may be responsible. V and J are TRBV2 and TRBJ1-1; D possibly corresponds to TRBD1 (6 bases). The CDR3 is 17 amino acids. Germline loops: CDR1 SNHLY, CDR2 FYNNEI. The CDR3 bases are TGTGCCAGCGGGGACGGGGGCACACATACGCTGTACTTTGACCCAGGCTTT. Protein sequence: CASGDGGTHTLYFDPGF.

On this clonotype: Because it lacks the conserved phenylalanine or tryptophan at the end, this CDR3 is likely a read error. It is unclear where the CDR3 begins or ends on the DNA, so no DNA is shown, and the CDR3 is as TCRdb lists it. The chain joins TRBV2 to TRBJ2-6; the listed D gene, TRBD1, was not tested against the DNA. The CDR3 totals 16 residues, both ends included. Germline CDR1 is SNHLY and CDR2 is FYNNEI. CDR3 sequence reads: CASGDGGTDTQNFGPV.

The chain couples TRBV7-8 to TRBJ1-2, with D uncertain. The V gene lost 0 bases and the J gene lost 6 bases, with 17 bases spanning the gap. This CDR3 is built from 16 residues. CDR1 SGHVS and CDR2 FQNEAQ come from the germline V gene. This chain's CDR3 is CASSLAGGRDIHGYTF. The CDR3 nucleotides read TGTGCCAGCAGCTTAGCGGGAGGTCGGGATATACATGGCTACACCTTC.

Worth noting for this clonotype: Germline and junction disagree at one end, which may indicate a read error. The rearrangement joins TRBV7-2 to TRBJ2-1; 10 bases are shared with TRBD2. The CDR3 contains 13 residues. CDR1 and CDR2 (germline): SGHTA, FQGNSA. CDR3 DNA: TGTGCCAGCAGACAGGCACTAGCGGGAAGTCTGCCGTTC. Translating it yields CASRQALAGSLPF. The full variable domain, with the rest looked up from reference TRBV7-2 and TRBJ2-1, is GAGVSQSPSNKVTEKGKDVELRCDPISGHTALYWYRQSLGQGLEFLIYFQGNSAPDKSGLPSDRFSAERTGGSVSTLTIQRTQQEDSAVYLCASRQALAGSLPFGPGTRLTVL.

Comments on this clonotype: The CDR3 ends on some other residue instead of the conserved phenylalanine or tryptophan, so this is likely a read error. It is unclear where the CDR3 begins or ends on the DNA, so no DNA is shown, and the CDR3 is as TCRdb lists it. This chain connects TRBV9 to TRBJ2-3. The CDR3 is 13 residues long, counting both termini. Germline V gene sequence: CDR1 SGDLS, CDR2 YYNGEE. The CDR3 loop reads CASSVGSDTQHLL.

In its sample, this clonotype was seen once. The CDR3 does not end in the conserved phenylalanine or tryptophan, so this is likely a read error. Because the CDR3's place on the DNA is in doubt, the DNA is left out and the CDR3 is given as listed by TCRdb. The CDR3 sequence is CASSFQRSGEYY. The chain links TRBV7-9 to TRBJ2-3; TRBD2, as called in the table, went unchecked against the DNA. The CDR3 is 12 residues long, counting both termini. Germline V gene lookup returns CDR1 SEHNR and CDR2 FQNEAQ (reference sequence).

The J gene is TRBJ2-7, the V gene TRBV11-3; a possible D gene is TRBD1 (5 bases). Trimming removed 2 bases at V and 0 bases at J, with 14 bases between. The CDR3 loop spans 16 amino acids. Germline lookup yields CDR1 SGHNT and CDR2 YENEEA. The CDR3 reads CASSLYLTASSYEQYV. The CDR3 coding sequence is TGTGCCAGCAGCTTATATCTGACAGCGAGCTCCTACGAGCAGTACGTC.

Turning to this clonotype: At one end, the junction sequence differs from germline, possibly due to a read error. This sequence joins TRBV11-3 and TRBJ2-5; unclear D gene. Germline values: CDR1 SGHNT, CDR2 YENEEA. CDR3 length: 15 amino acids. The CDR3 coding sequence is TGTGCCAGCAGCATAGATCTGACGGAATCAGAGACCCAGTACTTC. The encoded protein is CASSIDLTESETQYF.